Listed below are T cell receptor beta chains from one sample, sequenced in a study of T cell responses to AZD1222 COVID-19 vaccine. The protocol was immunoSEQ multiplex PCR, while the TCRdb copy is restricted to in-frame clones and leaves out a portion. The sample holds 150,000 or so clones, roughly nine tenths seen once. This specimen consisted of peripheral blood, obtained on day 0 of AZD1222 vaccination. All receptors come from an adult in good health. The CDR3 runs from the conserved cysteine through the conserved F or W.

CDR3 protein	V gene
CASTKGLAGSEQFF	TRBV19
CATSDSQVTEAFF	TRBV24-1
CATRAGGNTGELFF	TRBV6-5
CASSLRGRITEAFF	TRBV5-6
CATSRHASGNTIYF	TRBV15
CASSRRQNNQPQHF	TRBV3-1/TRBV3-2
CASSSSGLASKETQYF	TRBV14
CASSLQGATYEQYF	TRBV28
CASSISIQPVDEQYF	TRBV19
CASSFGVPNRQAFF	TRBV5-1
CASSLEDGLAKNIQYF	TRBV28
CAEGTGRNQPQHF	TRBV28
CASSSNDRAKTGNTIYF	TRBV28
CASSFTSGAYNEQFF	TRBV27
CASSLASDRSGETQYF	TRBV7-3
CASSGDGTSKSSYNEQFF	TRBV5-5
CASRAQGTGLETQYF	TRBV5-4
CASSPPTALEGRTIYF	TRBV18
CASSPKTGAGGKNIQYF	TRBV11-2
CSVAPGTAETQYF	TRBV29-1
CASSLDRVEQFF	TRBV7-9
CASSEAGGLYGYTF	TRBV6-1
CASSFSGDGYTF	TRBV7-9